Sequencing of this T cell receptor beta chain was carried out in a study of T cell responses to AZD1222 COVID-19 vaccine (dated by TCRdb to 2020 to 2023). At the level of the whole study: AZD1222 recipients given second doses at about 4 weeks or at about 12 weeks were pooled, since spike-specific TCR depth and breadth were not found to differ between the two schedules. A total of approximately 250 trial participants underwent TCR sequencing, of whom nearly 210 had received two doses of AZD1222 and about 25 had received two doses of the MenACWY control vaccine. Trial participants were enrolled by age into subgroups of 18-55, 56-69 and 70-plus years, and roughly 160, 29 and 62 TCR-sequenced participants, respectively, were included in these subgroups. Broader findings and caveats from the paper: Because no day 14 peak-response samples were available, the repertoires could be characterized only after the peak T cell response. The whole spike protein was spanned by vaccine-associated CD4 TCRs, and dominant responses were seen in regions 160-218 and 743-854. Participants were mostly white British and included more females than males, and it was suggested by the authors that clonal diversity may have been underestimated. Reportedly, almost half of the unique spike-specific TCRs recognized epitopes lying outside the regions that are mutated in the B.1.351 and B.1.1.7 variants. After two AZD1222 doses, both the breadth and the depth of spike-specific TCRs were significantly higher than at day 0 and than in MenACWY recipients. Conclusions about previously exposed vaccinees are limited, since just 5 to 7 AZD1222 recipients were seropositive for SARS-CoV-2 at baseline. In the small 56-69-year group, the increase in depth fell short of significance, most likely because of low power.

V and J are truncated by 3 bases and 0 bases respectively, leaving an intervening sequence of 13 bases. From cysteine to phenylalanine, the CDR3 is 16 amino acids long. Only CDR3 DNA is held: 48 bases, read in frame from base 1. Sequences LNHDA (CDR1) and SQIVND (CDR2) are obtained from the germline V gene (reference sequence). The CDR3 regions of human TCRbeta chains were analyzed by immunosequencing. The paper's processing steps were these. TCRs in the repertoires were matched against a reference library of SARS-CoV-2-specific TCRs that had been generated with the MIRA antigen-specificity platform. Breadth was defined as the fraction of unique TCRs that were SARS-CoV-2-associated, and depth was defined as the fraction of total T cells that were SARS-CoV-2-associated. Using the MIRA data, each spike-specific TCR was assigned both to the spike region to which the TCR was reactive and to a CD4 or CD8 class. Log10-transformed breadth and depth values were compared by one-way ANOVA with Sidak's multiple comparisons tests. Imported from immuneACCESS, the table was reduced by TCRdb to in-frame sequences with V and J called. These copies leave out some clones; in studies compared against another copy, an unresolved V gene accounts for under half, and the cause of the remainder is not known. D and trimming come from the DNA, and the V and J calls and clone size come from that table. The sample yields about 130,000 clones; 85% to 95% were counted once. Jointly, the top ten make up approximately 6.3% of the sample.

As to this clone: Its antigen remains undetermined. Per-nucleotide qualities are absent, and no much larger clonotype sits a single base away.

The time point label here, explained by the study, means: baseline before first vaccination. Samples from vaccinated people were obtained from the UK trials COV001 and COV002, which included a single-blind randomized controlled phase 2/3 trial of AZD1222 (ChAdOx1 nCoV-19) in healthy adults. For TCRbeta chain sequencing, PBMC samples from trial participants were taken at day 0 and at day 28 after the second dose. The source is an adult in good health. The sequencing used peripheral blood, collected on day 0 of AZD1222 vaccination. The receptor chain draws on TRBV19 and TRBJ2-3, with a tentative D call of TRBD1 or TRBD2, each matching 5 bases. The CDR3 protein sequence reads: CASSIRGPMSTDTQYF. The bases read TGTGCCAGTAGTATCCGGGGACCAATGAGCACAGATACGCAGTATTTT.